The 14 T cell receptor beta chains presented below share a single source sample, sequenced in a study of cytomegalovirus exposure and HLA in healthy donors. Amplification used 60 Vbeta primers and 13 Jbeta primers. The protocol was immunoSEQ multiplex PCR, while the TCRdb copy is restricted to in-frame clones and leaves out a portion. Here the sample spans about 160,000 clones, just under 80% being singletons. The sample was PBMCs. The receptors come from a woman in her 50s in good health and CMV-seronegative.

DNA for the CDR3: TGTGCCAGCGGGAGGGCGGGAATCCCCGGGGAGCTGTTTTTT. This encodes CASGRAGIPGELFF. V usage is TRBV28 and J usage is TRBJ2-2; TRBD2 aligns across 7 bases. After removal of 8 bases from V and 6 bases from J, the junction contained 9 bases not matched to a gene. Germline values: CDR1 MDHEN, CDR2 SYDVKM. CDR3 length equals 14 residues.

This chain connects TRBV7-2 to TRBJ2-7; possibly TRBD2 for D (6 bases). Germline CDR1 is SGHTA and CDR2 is FQGNSA. V lost 1 base to trimming and J lost 4 bases, with 20 bases between them. The CDR3 sequence is 17 residues long. The CDR3 DNA follows: TGTGCCAGCAGCTTAGTAATTGGGGGAGGCACCCTGTACGAGCAGTACTTC. Protein product: CASSLVIGGGTLYEQYF.

This clone has a handful of counts. The chain links TRBV7-9 to TRBJ1-5; unclear D gene. V was clipped by 5 bases and J by 9 bases, with 14 bases between them. The germline V gene has CDR1 SEHNR and CDR2 FQNEAQ (reference sequence). The CDR3 totals 13 residues. The chain's CDR3 is CASSLDGGLPQHF. CDR3 sequence (DNA): TGTGCCAGCAGCCTCGACGGCGGTCTGCCCCAGCATTTT.

The rearrangement joins TRBV7-2 to TRBJ1-5; no clear D gene. Trimming left V 3 bases short and J 7 bases short, with 16 bases between. The CDR3 spans 15 residues. Germline lookup yields CDR1 SGHTA and CDR2 FQGNSA. CDR3 sequence: CASSLDGLRVQPQHF. The CDR3 coding sequence is TGTGCCAGCAGCTTGGACGGACTCCGGGTACAGCCCCAGCATTTT.

This clone appeared a single time. The chain uses TRBV5-8 and TRBJ1-3, with TRBD1 as a possible D gene (6 bases). Trimming took 6 bases from V and 3 from J, leaving 16 bases between them. In germline, CDR1 is SGHTS, CDR2 YDEGEE. This CDR3 is built from 15 residues. CDR3 coding DNA: TGTGCCAGCAATATGGGCAGGGGACATGGAAACACCATATATTTT. It yields the protein CASNMGRGHGNTIYF.

The chain employs TRBV30 and TRBJ1-6; D remains unclear. This CDR3 spans 14 amino acids. CDR1 is GTSNPN and CDR2 is SVGIG in the germline V gene (reference sequence). The V gene lost 5 bases and the J gene lost 0 bases, with 8 bases spanning the gap. The CDR3 sequence is CAWGPPSYNSPLHF. The CDR3 coding sequence is TGTGCCTGGGGGCCGCCCTCCTATAATTCACCCCTCCACTTT. Together with reference TRBV30 and TRBJ1-6, the CDR3 gives the full variable domain: SQTIHQWPATLVQPVGSPLSLECTVEGTSNPNLYWYRQAAGRGLQLLFYSVGIGQISSEVPQNLSASRPQDRQFILSSKKLLLSDSGFYLCAWGPPSYNSPLHFGNGTRLTVT.

V gene TRBV5-1 combines with J gene TRBJ2-1, with D tentatively TRBD2 (5 bases). Germline CDR1 SGHRS, CDR2 YFSETQ. Trimming shortened V by 0 bases and J by 12 bases, and 22 bases separated the two germline ends. The CDR3 contains 16 residues. CDR3 amino acids: CASSLGPAVDTSLQFF. CDR3 nucleotide sequence: TGCGCCAGCAGCTTGGGGCCAGCGGTGGATACATCTTTGCAGTTCTTC.

This chain joins TRBV5-1 and TRBJ2-3; D ambiguous. The CDR3 sequence is 15 residues long. V was cut by 1 base and J by 2 bases, with 11 bases left in between. The germline CDR1 and CDR2 sequences are SGHRS and YFSETQ. Written as DNA, the CDR3 is TGCGCCAGCAGCTTGCGTAGAGGTACCACAGATACGCAGTATTTT. Amino acid sequence: CASSLRRGTTDTQYF.

This clone has more than one count but fewer than ten. The V call is TRBV27, the J call TRBJ2-7; a weak D match, TRBD1 (5 bases). CDR3 length: 13 amino acids. The V end was cut by 3 bases, the J end by 3 bases, with 9 bases between. CDR1 is MNHEY and CDR2 is SMNVEV in the germline V gene (reference sequence). CDR3 nucleotide sequence: TGTGCCAGCAGTTTCCGAGACAGCTACGAGCAGTACTTC. Its translation: CASSFRDSYEQYF.

This clone was seen only a few times. The chain has TRBV28 and TRBJ2-5; no definite D call. The V gene lost 2 bases and the J gene lost 2 bases, with 15 bases spanning the gap. The CDR3 runs to 16 residues. Germline V CDR1 and CDR2: MDHEN, SYDVKM. This chain's CDR3 is CASSLRHYHLQETQYF. DNA for the CDR3: TGTGCCAGCAGTTTAAGACATTATCACCTACAAGAGACCCAGTACTTC.

V and J are TRBV4-3 and TRBJ2-1, with D possibly being TRBD2 (5 bases). Germline loops: CDR1 LGHNA, CDR2 YSLEER. The CDR3 has 12 amino acids. Trimming removed 4 bases at V and 9 bases at J, with 10 bases between. The CDR3 is CASSRTFGEQFF. As DNA, the CDR3 is TGCGCCAGCAGCCGGACTTTTGGTGAGCAGTTCTTC.

This chain links TRBV9 with TRBJ2-1; possible D gene TRBD2, 6 bases. The CDR3 is made up of 16 amino acids. In germline, CDR1 is SGDLS, CDR2 YYNGEE. V was pared by 0 bases and J by 2 bases, with 12 bases between. CDR3: CASSVASGLPYNEQFF. CDR3 nucleotides: TGTGCCAGCAGCGTAGCAAGCGGGTTGCCCTACAATGAGCAGTTCTTC.

The chain employs TRBV7-9 and TRBJ1-1, with D possibly matching TRBD1 (5 bases). CDR1 and CDR2 (germline): SEHNR, FQNEAQ (reference sequence). The V end lost 3 bases, the J end lost 1 base, and 12 bases lay between the germline ends. The CDR3 covers 15 residues. The DNA of the CDR3 is TGTGCCAGCAGCTTCACGACAGATCCGAACACTGAAGCTTTCTTT. As protein: CASSFTTDPNTEAFF.

As regards this clone: Additional DNA sequences in this sample encode the identical CDR3. CDR3 coding DNA: TGCGCCAGCAGCTTAGGGACAGGGGGGAATGAGCAGTTCTTC. Its protein is CASSLGTGGNEQFF. The chain couples TRBV5-1 to TRBJ2-1; 11 bases fit TRBD1. Germline-derived CDR1 and CDR2 are SGHRS and YFSETQ. The CDR3 loop spans 14 amino acids. Trimming at V came to 2 bases and at J to 7 bases, leaving 2 bases not matched to a gene.